These 8 T cell receptor beta chains were all obtained from the same sample, sequenced in a study of long-term antiretroviral therapy in people with HIV. Version v3.0 of the immunoSEQ assay was performed at survey level. The repertoire was sequenced with immunoSEQ multiplex PCR; TCRdb's copy has only in-frame clones and lacks some. The sample lists about 28,000 clones, over 75% seen once, with roughly 1% in the top ten. Sequenced here: unsorted PBMCs, sampled 2 years after starting antiretroviral therapy. Receptors were obtained from a man between 50 and 59 years old with HIV.

The chain uses TRBV6-6 and TRBJ1-3, with D possibly matching TRBD1 (5 bases). The germline V gene has CDR1 MNHNY and CDR2 SVGAGI (reference sequence). The CDR3 runs to 15 residues. V was shortened by 0 bases and J by 2 bases, with 8 bases between the two germline ends. CDR3 amino acids: CASSYSTVTGNTIYF. CDR3 sequence (DNA): TGTGCCAGCAGTTACTCGACAGTTACTGGAAACACCATATATTTT.

This rearrangement joins TRBV5-1 to TRBJ2-1; D could derive from TRBD1 or TRBD2 (5 bases each). The CDR3 sequence is 17 residues long. Trimming took off 2 bases at V and 0 bases at J, with 15 bases between the two ends. Looked up from germline, CDR1 is SGHRS and CDR2 is YFSETQ. Written as DNA, the CDR3 is TGCGCCAGCAGCTTTCAGGGAGCCCTTTTCTCCTACAATGAGCAGTTCTTC. It yields the protein CASSFQGALFSYNEQFF.

The chain employs TRBV27 and TRBJ1-1; no reliable D call. V shed 2 bases and J shed 0 bases, with 10 bases lying between them. Germline CDR1 reads MNHEY; CDR2 reads SMNVEV (reference sequence). This CDR3 comprises 15 residues. CDR3 DNA sequence: TGTGCCAGCAGTTTAGAGGACCCGATGAACACTGAAGCTTTCTTT. It codes for CASSLEDPMNTEAFF.

This sequence joins TRBV28 and TRBJ2-7, with TRBD2 identical over 7 bases. The trim removed 5 bases at V and 7 bases at J, leaving 11 bases unmatched. The CDR3 length is 14 residues. Germline CDR1 and CDR2: MDHEN and SYDVKM. The CDR3 DNA reads TGTGCCAGCAGTCCGAGCGGGGTATTAGGAGAGCAGTACTTC. This encodes CASSPSGVLGEQYF.

The rearrangement joins TRBV27 to TRBJ2-3, with a possible D match to TRBD2 (6 bases). Germline CDR1 is MNHEY and CDR2 is SMNVEV (reference sequence). The CDR3 is 13 residues long. V was pared by 5 bases and J by 5 bases, with 11 bases between. CDR3 region: CASSRLGGDTQYF. The CDR3 region has the DNA TGTGCCAGCAGTCGTCTCGGGGGAGATACGCAGTATTTT.

The table lists this clone with a count of one. This sequence joins TRBV30 and TRBJ1-6; weak D call: TRBD1 (5 bases). Per germline, CDR1 GTSNPN and CDR2 SVGIG (reference sequence). This CDR3 contains 14 residues. The V and J ends lost 0 bases and 8 bases respectively, with 11 bases between them. In nucleotides, the CDR3 is TGTGCCTGGAGTGTACGGGGGTGGGATTCACCCCTCCACTTT. Translated: CAWSVRGWDSPLHF.

V gene TRBV10-1 combines with J gene TRBJ2-3, with 8 nucleotides matching TRBD2. The V and J ends lost 6 bases and 6 bases, in that order; junction bases with no gene match: 8. Germline CDR1 WNHNN, CDR2 SYGVQD (reference sequence). The CDR3 consists of 14 residues. This chain's CDR3 is CASRPAGVSDTQYF. CDR3 sequence (DNA): TGCGCCAGCAGACCAGCGGGAGTTAGTGATACGCAGTATTTT.

The CDR3 region is CASSEGTGGGYTF. CDR3 nucleotide sequence: TGCGCCAGCAGTGAGGGGACGGGCGGAGGCTACACCTTC. The chain combines TRBV10-2 with TRBJ1-2, with TRBD1 as a possible D gene (5 bases). This CDR3 comprises 13 residues. Trimming shortened V by 2 bases and J by 8 bases, and 12 bases separated the two germline ends. CDR1 is WSHSY, CDR2 SAAADI, per germline.